This T cell receptor beta chain was recorded in a study of blood T cell repertoires in COVID-19. Looking at the study overall: From T cells, B-cell-depleted T cells, or PBMCs came the material, which was cDNA or gDNA.

TCRdb's table, derived via immunoSEQ multiplex PCR, lists solely in-frame clones and lacks some. The sample has about 170,000 clones, around 84% seen once; the top ten hold 13% to 15%. One Seattle source followed patients from active infection through their disease course. Germline lookup yields CDR1 MDHEN and CDR2 SYDVKM. Trimming removed 8 bases at V and 7 bases at J, with 12 bases between. CDR3 length: 12 residues. The sequenced sample was peripheral blood. The source is a woman in her 70s with COVID-19, enrolled during active disease. The chain links TRBV28 to TRBJ1-5; perhaps TRBD1 as D (5 bases). CDR3 residues: CASQGGQQPQHF. In DNA, the CDR3 is TGTGCCAGCCAGGGAGGACAACAGCCCCAGCATTTT.